Listed below are T cell receptor beta chains from one sample, sequenced in a study of shared clonotypes between healthy human individuals. This table comes from immunoSEQ multiplex PCR, and its TCRdb copy is limited to in-frame clones, with some not included. The data show around 650,000 clones, roughly 96% seen once. Input material: naive CD8+ T cells sorted from blood. The receptors were gathered from a woman aged 25-40 years in good health. Both conserved end residues are part of each CDR3.

cdr3_aa,v_call,j_call
CASSFQLAGAYEQYF,TRBV27,TRBJ2-7
CASRSGTGPNQPQHF,TRBV7-9,TRBJ1-5
CASSLALNTEAFF,TRBV28,TRBJ1-1
CASSYLAGGPGETQYF,TRBV5-1,TRBJ2-5
CASSLQGLNEQYF,TRBV7-9,TRBJ2-7
CASSVNGRNYEQYF,TRBV7-3,TRBJ2-7
CAATGRNEQFF,TRBV6-1,TRBJ2-1
CASSPGAGGREGRLAYEQYF,TRBV9,TRBJ2-7
CSGQESSYNEQFF,TRBV29-1,TRBJ2-1
CSARDRVIRNEQFF,TRBV29-1,TRBJ2-1
CSVVGTSVTDTQYF,TRBV29-1,TRBJ2-3
CASSQSEYSNQPQHF,TRBV4-1,TRBJ1-5
CASSQSDTQYF,TRBV4-2,TRBJ2-3
CASTYGGELFF,TRBV28,TRBJ2-2
CAWTLGPLNTEAFF,TRBV30,TRBJ1-1
CASSSSGSSYNEQFF,TRBV5-1,TRBJ2-1